The 31 T cell receptor beta chains below come from one sample, sequenced in a study of shared clonotypes between healthy human individuals. Naive-designated CD8 cells lacked CD45RO, were positively enriched for CCR7, and omitted terminally differentiated effector memory CD45RA+ cells. Measured with immunoSEQ multiplex PCR; TCRdb has only the in-frame clones, and not every one. This repertoire shows about 2.2 million clones, just under 95% found once; its top ten account for around 1.8%. Input material: naive CD8+ T cells from PBMCs. All receptors come from a young man in good health. Some clones in this sample may be carry-over from other donors' samples.

The V and J genes are TRBV28 and TRBJ2-7; TRBD1 matches at 10 bases. Per germline, CDR1 MDHEN and CDR2 SYDVKM. The J segment lost 3 bases and the V segment lost 4 bases, leaving 15 bases of the junction unmatched. The CDR3 is 18 residues long. The CDR3 loop is CASSSSPHDRGLYYEQYF. CDR3 nucleotides: TGTGCCAGCAGTTCGTCCCCCCACGACAGGGGGCTATACTACGAGCAGTACTTC.

This rearrangement joins TRBV4-3 to TRBJ2-2; maybe TRBD1 (6 bases). This CDR3 contains 16 residues. Trimming took off 1 base at V and 1 base at J, with 10 bases between the two ends. Germline V lookup: CDR1 LGHNA, CDR2 YSLEER. The CDR3 sequence is CASSQGQVMNTGELFF. CDR3 in DNA: TGCGCCAGCAGCCAAGGACAGGTTATGAACACCGGGGAGCTGTTTTTT.

The V and J genes are TRBV9 and TRBJ2-7; D ambiguous. There are 16 residues in the CDR3. V was pared by 0 bases and J by 0 bases, with 13 bases between. In germline, CDR1 is SGDLS, CDR2 YYNGEE. CDR3 in DNA: TGTGCCAGCAGCGTAGACCCGGAGATGAGCTCCTACGAGCAGTACTTC. Amino acids: CASSVDPEMSSYEQYF.

With respect to this clone: Other DNA variants within this sample encode the same CDR3. The chain recombines TRBV14 with TRBJ2-7; possibly TRBD2 for D (6 bases). In germline, CDR1 is SGHDN, CDR2 FVKESK. The CDR3 sequence is 13 residues long. Trimming removed 3 bases at V and 1 base at J, with 7 bases between. The CDR3 protein is CASSQGLSYEQYF. CDR3 nucleotide sequence: TGTGCCAGCAGCCAGGGACTTTCCTACGAGCAGTACTTC.

CDR3 loop: CASSLPEYEQYF. The CDR3 nucleotides are TGCGCCAGCAGCTTGCCAGAATACGAGCAGTACTTC. This rearrangement joins TRBV5-1 to TRBJ2-7, with unresolved D. V dropped 1 base and J dropped 4 bases, with 6 bases sitting between them. Germline V gives CDR1 SGHRS, CDR2 YFSETQ. The CDR3 length is 12 residues.

The chain combines TRBV5-1 with TRBJ1-2; 8 bases are shared with TRBD1. The CDR3 loop spans 19 amino acids. V shed 0 bases, J shed 3 bases, and the junction held 16 bases outside the gene matches. In germline, CDR1 is SGHRS, CDR2 YFSETQ. In DNA form, the CDR3 reads TGCGCCAGCAGCTTGGGTTCGATTCAGGGGGCGCATCTGTACTATGGCTACACCTTC. Translation gives CASSLGSIQGAHLYYGYTF.

V usage is TRBV27 and J usage is TRBJ2-1; D might be TRBD1 or TRBD2, each matching 6 bases. Germline CDR1 is MNHEY and CDR2 is SMNVEV (reference sequence). The CDR3 sequence is 12 residues long. V lost 9 bases, J lost 10 bases, and 16 bases lay in between. In DNA form, the CDR3 reads TGTGCCAGTACTAACGGGGGCCGGGAGCAGTTCTTC. Amino acid sequence: CASTNGGREQFF.

The CDR3 DNA reads TGTGCCAGCAGGCCCGGGACAGGGAAGGCCTACGAGCAGTACTTC. Protein product: CASRPGTGKAYEQYF. This chain joins TRBV6-5 and TRBJ2-7; 9 bases are a match to TRBD1. CDR1 is MNHEY, CDR2 SVGAGI, per germline. The CDR3 spans 15 residues. Trimming removed 6 bases from V and 2 bases from J; junction bases left unmatched: 8.

This clone came up once. The rearrangement uses TRBV7-3 and TRBJ1-1, with D possibly TRBD1 on 6 matching bases. Trimming stripped 5 bases from V and 4 bases from J, with 11 bases between. Germline loops: CDR1 SGHTA, CDR2 FQGTGA. The CDR3 totals 13 residues. In DNA, the CDR3 is TGTGCCAGCAGCCAACAGGGCGGCACTGAAGCTTTCTTT. Protein product: CASSQQGGTEAFF.

This chain connects TRBV28 to TRBJ1-2; D is ambiguous. With 5 bases removed from V and 0 bases from J, the gap between germline ends came to 16 bases. CDR3 length: 16 amino acids. From germline, CDR1 is MDHEN and CDR2 SYDVKM. The CDR3 is CASSSSGDQANYGYTF. DNA for the CDR3: TGTGCCAGCAGTAGTTCCGGGGATCAGGCTAACTATGGCTACACCTTC.

This chain uses TRBV4-1 with TRBJ2-2, with 8 positions matching TRBD1. V gave up 4 bases and J gave up 5 bases; unmatched junction bases: 9. The germline gives CDR1 MGHRA, CDR2 YSYEKL. The CDR3 sequence is 16 residues long. The CDR3, as DNA: TGCGCCAGCAGCCCGATTGACAGGGGAAGGACCGGGGAGCTGTTTTTT. This translates into CASSPIDRGRTGELFF.

As regards this clone: Other DNA sequences in the sample encode the same CDR3. V usage is TRBV27 and J usage is TRBJ2-1; D remains unclear. Germline V CDR1 and CDR2: MNHEY, SMNVEV (reference sequence). The CDR3 sequence is 12 residues long. The ends were cut back, 6 bases at V and 4 bases at J, with 7 bases in the middle. The CDR3 is CASSSAYNEQFF. The CDR3 DNA is TGTGCCAGCAGCTCTGCATACAATGAGCAGTTCTTC.

The chain combines TRBV9 with TRBJ2-5; D perhaps matches TRBD1 (6 bases). Germline V CDR1 and CDR2: SGDLS, YYNGEE. Trimming took 0 bases from V and 5 from J, leaving 14 bases between them. The CDR3 extends over 15 amino acids. CDR3 coding DNA: TGTGCCAGCAGCGTAGTGGGGGCAGGGTTTGAGACCCAGTACTTC. As protein: CASSVVGAGFETQYF.

The chain is built from TRBV9 and TRBJ2-7, with a possible D match to TRBD2 (6 bases). Germline-derived CDR1 and CDR2 are SGDLS and YYNGEE. V shed 3 bases and J shed 6 bases, with 16 bases lying between them. The CDR3 is 14 amino acids. In nucleotides, the CDR3 is TGTGCCAGCAGCGGGACGGAGTGGCGGGGCGAGCAGTACTTC. It is translated as CASSGTEWRGEQYF. The full variable domain, completed using reference TRBV9 and TRBJ2-7, is DSGVTQTPKHLITATGQRVTLRCSPRSGDLSVYWYQQSLDQGLQFLIQYYNGEERAKGNILERFSAQQFPDLHSELNLSSLELGDSALYFCASSGTEWRGEQYFGPGTRLTVT.

The V gene is TRBV27, the J gene TRBJ1-1; no definite D call. Between the trimmed V and J ends, which lost 2 bases and 5 bases, there was a span of 12 bases. This CDR3 is 14 amino acids long. CDR1 and CDR2 (germline): MNHEY, SMNVEV (reference sequence). The CDR3 is CASSLNSISTEAFF. CDR3 DNA: TGTGCCAGCAGTTTAAACAGCATAAGTACTGAAGCTTTCTTT.

This chain joins TRBV7-2 and TRBJ2-5, with 7 bases identical to TRBD1. V lost 5 bases, J lost 4 bases, and 10 bases stayed unmatched. The length of the CDR3 is 15 residues. Germline CDR1 is SGHTA and CDR2 is FQGNSA. The CDR3 sequence: CASSLLGTVRETQYF. CDR3 DNA: TGTGCCAGCAGCCTACTTGGGACAGTGAGAGAGACCCAGTACTTC.

This chain links TRBV27 with TRBJ2-1; D is possibly TRBD1 or TRBD2 (5 bases each). The CDR3 is made up of 17 amino acids. The germline V gene has CDR1 MNHEY and CDR2 SMNVEV (reference sequence). V lost 4 bases and J 0 bases, leaving 16 bases between the germline ends. The CDR3 DNA reads TGTGCCAGCAGTTCGGGGTTCGGGGACGTCTCCTACAATGAGCAGTTCTTC. As protein: CASSSGFGDVSYNEQFF.

This chain links TRBV27 with TRBJ2-3; TRBD2 matches 8 bases. V dropped 7 bases and J dropped 0; count of bases not matched to a gene: 6. The CDR3 loop spans 15 amino acids. Germline-derived CDR1 and CDR2 are MNHEY and SMNVEV (reference sequence). The CDR3 nucleotides read TGTGCCAGCAACCCACTAGCGGTTAGCACAGATACGCAGTATTTT. Translated: CASNPLAVSTDTQYF.

In its sample, this clone was seen once. This chain links TRBV9 with TRBJ1-1; D gene ambiguous. V was clipped by 4 bases and J by 3 bases, with 7 bases between them. Germline CDR1 reads SGDLS; CDR2 reads YYNGEE. The CDR3 contains 12 residues. The CDR3 sequence: CASSPFHTEAFF. CDR3 nucleotide sequence: TGTGCCAGCAGCCCCTTCCACACTGAAGCTTTCTTT. Combining the CDR3 with reference TRBV9 and TRBJ1-1 gives the whole variable domain DSGVTQTPKHLITATGQRVTLRCSPRSGDLSVYWYQQSLDQGLQFLIQYYNGEERAKGNILERFSAQQFPDLHSELNLSSLELGDSALYFCASSPFHTEAFFGQGTRLTVV.

CDR3 protein: CSVDRLEAFF. Here the CDR3 DNA reads TGCAGCGTTGATAGGCTCGAAGCTTTCTTT. The chain employs TRBV29-1 and TRBJ1-1; D is ambiguous. Germline V gene sequence: CDR1 SQVTM, CDR2 ANQGSEA. V was trimmed by 3 bases and J by 8 bases, leaving 7 bases between them. CDR3 length: 10 amino acids.

The chain joins TRBV2 to TRBJ1-1; TRBD1 might be the D (6 bases). Trimming took 6 bases from V and 1 from J, leaving 12 bases between them. This CDR3 is built from 14 residues. The germline gives CDR1 SNHLY, CDR2 FYNNEI. The CDR3 bases are TGTGCCAGCAGGAAGGGGGACCGGAACACTGAAGCTTTCTTT. This encodes CASRKGDRNTEAFF.

Comments on this clone: The sample holds other DNA sequences that translate to the same CDR3. The rearrangement links TRBV9 to TRBJ2-7; a weak D match, TRBD1 (5 bases). Trimming stripped 0 bases from V and 3 bases from J, with 13 bases between. This CDR3 is built from 15 residues. From germline, CDR1 is SGDLS and CDR2 YYNGEE. The CDR3 bases are TGTGCCAGCAGCGTAGGGGCAGGGTCCAACTACGAGCAGTACTTC. Its protein is CASSVGAGSNYEQYF.

The J gene is TRBJ2-7, the V gene TRBV18, with 13 bases identical to TRBD2. Per the germline V gene, CDR1 is KGHSH and CDR2 is LQKENI. The CDR3 runs to 20 residues. The V gene end was trimmed by 5 bases and the J gene end by 4 bases; junction bases not matched to a gene: 20. The CDR3 nucleotides read TGTGCCAGCTCATCAAAAGGGACTAGCGGGAAGACTATGACTTCGTACGAGCAGTACTTC. Translated: CASSSKGTSGKTMTSYEQYF.

The rearrangement joins TRBV5-4 to TRBJ2-7; 11 bases agree with TRBD2. The germline CDR1 and CDR2 sequences are SGHNT and YYREEE (reference sequence). The CDR3 totals 20 residues. V trimming: 5 bases; J trimming: 0 bases; junction bases outside the gene matches: 19. CDR3 DNA: TGTGCCAGCAGTCCGAGGGGGTCCGAGCTAGCGGGAGGAAACTCCTACGAGCAGTACTTC. It encodes CASSPRGSELAGGNSYEQYF.

CDR3 loop: CASSQWGSGTEAFF. For the CDR3, the DNA is TGCGCCAGCAGCCAATGGGGGTCGGGGACTGAAGCTTTCTTT. V gene TRBV4-1 combines with J gene TRBJ1-1; D might be TRBD1 (5 bases). Looked up from germline, CDR1 is MGHRA and CDR2 is YSYEKL. With 2 bases removed from V and 5 bases from J, the gap between germline ends came to 12 bases. The CDR3 sequence is 14 residues long.

In this sample, this clone turned up once. DNA of the CDR3: TGTGCCAGCAGCTACCGGGACAGGGCCTACGAGCAGTACTTC. Protein product: CASSYRDRAYEQYF. The chain links TRBV7-2 to TRBJ2-7; TRBD1 matches 9 bases. V dropped 4 bases and J dropped 2; count of bases not matched to a gene: 3. From germline, CDR1 is SGHTA and CDR2 FQGNSA. The CDR3 contains 14 residues. Looking up the rest from reference TRBV7-2 and TRBJ2-7 gives the full variable domain: GAGVSQSPSNKVTEKGKDVELRCDPISGHTALYWYRQSLGQGLEFLIYFQGNSAPDKSGLPSDRFSAERTGGSVSTLTIQRTQQEDSAVYLCASSYRDRAYEQYFGPGTRLTVT.

This clone showed up just once. V is TRBV4-2 and J is TRBJ2-1; no reliable D call. Germline CDR1 LGHNA, CDR2 YNFKEQ. The CDR3 runs to 18 residues. Trimming left V 0 bases short and J 3 bases short, with 18 bases between. CDR3: CASSQDSYLMGFYNEQFF. CDR3 nucleotides: TGTGCCAGCAGCCAAGATTCTTACCTGATGGGCTTCTACAATGAGCAGTTCTTC.

The chain employs TRBV28 and TRBJ2-3; D unclear. V was clipped by 4 bases and J by 0 bases, with 8 bases between them. This CDR3 is built from 14 residues. The germline V gene encodes CDR1 MDHEN and CDR2 SYDVKM. The CDR3 region is CASSSARSTDTQYF. The CDR3 bases are TGTGCCAGCAGTTCAGCCCGTAGCACAGATACGCAGTATTTT. The variable domain in full, completed from reference TRBV28 and TRBJ2-3, reads DVKVTQSSRYLVKRTGEKVFLECVQDMDHENMFWYRQDPGLGLRLIYFSYDVKMKEKGDIPEGYSVSREKKERFSLILESASTNQTSMYLCASSSARSTDTQYFGPGTRLTVL.

V is TRBV7-3 and J is TRBJ2-2; TRBD2 matches at 10 bases. The CDR3 is 16 residues long. Germline loops: CDR1 SGHTA, CDR2 FQGTGA. V lost 4 bases and J lost 0; bases outside the gene matches: 2. The CDR3 region is CASSSAGGPNTGELFF. CDR3 nucleotide sequence: TGTGCCAGCAGCTCAGCGGGAGGGCCGAACACCGGGGAGCTGTTTTTT. The full variable domain, completed using reference TRBV7-3 and TRBJ2-2, is GAGVSQTPSNKVTEKGKYVELRCDPISGHTALYWYRQSLGQGPEFLIYFQGTGAADDSGLPNDRFFAVRPEGSVSTLKIQRTERGDSAVYLCASSSAGGPNTGELFFGEGSRLTVL.

This rearrangement joins TRBV28 to TRBJ2-7; D ambiguous. Germline V gene sequence: CDR1 MDHEN, CDR2 SYDVKM. This CDR3 spans 12 amino acids. V was trimmed by 8 bases and J by 2 bases, leaving 10 bases between them. For the CDR3, the DNA is TGTGCCAGCCTCATTTCTCCCTACGAGCAGTACTTC. Translation: CASLISPYEQYF.

The V gene is TRBV14, the J gene TRBJ2-3; 10 nucleotides agree with TRBD2. The CDR3 is 16 residues long. Per germline, CDR1 SGHDN and CDR2 FVKESK. With 2 bases clipped from V and 1 base from J, the junction kept 3 bases outside the gene matches. The CDR3 protein is CASSQTLAGGTDTQYF. Written as DNA, the CDR3 is TGTGCCAGCAGCCAAACCCTAGCGGGAGGCACAGATACGCAGTATTTT.